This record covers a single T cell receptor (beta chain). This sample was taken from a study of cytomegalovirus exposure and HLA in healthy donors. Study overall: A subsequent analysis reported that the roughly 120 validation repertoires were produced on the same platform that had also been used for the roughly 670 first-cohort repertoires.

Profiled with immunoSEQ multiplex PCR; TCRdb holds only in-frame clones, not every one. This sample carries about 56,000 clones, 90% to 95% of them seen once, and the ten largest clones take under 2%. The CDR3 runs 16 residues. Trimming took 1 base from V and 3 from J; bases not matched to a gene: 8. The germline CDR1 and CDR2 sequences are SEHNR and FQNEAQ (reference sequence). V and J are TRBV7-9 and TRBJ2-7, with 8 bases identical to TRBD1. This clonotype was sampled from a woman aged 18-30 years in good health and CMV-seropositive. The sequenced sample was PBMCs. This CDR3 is CASSLVGGTGHYEQYF. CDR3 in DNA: TGTGCCAGCAGCTTAGTAGGGGGGACAGGCCACTACGAGCAGTACTTC.